What follows are 6 T cell receptor beta chains derived from one specimen sequenced in a study of OX40 agonist ivuxolimab in advanced cancers. Produced via immunoSEQ multiplex PCR; TCRdb's table is partial and in-frame only. The sample yields 70,000 to 75,000 clones, more than 85% seen once. The material was CD4+ or CD8+ T cells sorted from blood, obtained in a trial of the OX40 agonist ivuxolimab. These receptor sequences come from an adult with an advanced solid tumor such as melanoma, head and neck, liver or kidney cancer.

The chain employs TRBV11-2 and TRBJ1-1; TRBD1 is a possible D gene (5 bases). The germline CDR1 and CDR2 sequences are SGHAT and FQNNGV. The CDR3 length is 15 residues. The V and J ends lost 0 bases and 1 base respectively, with 9 bases between them. The CDR3 reads CASSLEGRANTEAFF. The CDR3 DNA is TGTGCCAGCAGCTTAGAAGGCAGGGCGAACACTGAAGCTTTCTTT.

This chain joins TRBV2 and TRBJ2-2; 10 bases align to TRBD2. The CDR3 extends over 14 amino acids. Trimming took 6 bases from V and 4 from J; bases not matched to a gene: 2. Germline CDR1 SNHLY, CDR2 FYNNEI. CDR3 amino acids: CASSPSGSTGELFF. The DNA for the CDR3 is TGTGCCAGCAGCCCTAGCGGGAGCACCGGGGAGCTGTTTTTT. Looking up the rest from reference TRBV2 and TRBJ2-2 gives the full variable domain: EPEVTQTPSHQVTQMGQEVILRCVPISNHLYFYWYRQILGQKVEFLVSFYNNEISEKSEIFDDQFSVERPDGSNFTLKIRSTKLEDSAMYFCASSPSGSTGELFFGEGSRLTVL.

The rearrangement joins TRBV30 to TRBJ1-5; D is perhaps TRBD1 (6 bases). V gave up 4 bases and J gave up 7 bases, with 14 bases separating them. Per the germline V gene, CDR1 is GTSNPN and CDR2 is SVGIG (reference sequence). The CDR3 covers 13 residues. The CDR3 region has the DNA TGTGCCTGGACCCCGACGGGGGCCCAGCCCCAGCATTTT. Protein product: CAWTPTGAQPQHF.

The sample holds one count of this clone. CDR3 residues: CATSREASGNQETQYF. The CDR3 DNA reads as TGTGCCACCAGCAGAGAGGCTAGCGGCAACCAAGAGACCCAGTACTTC. The rearrangement links TRBV15 to TRBJ2-5; 7 bases are shared with TRBD2. J was trimmed by 0 bases and V by 0 bases; bases with no gene match: 4. Germline V gene sequence: CDR1 LNHNV, CDR2 YYDKDF (reference sequence). This CDR3 has 16 residues.

The chain employs TRBV10-2 and TRBJ2-6; no definite D call. The CDR3 is made up of 14 amino acids. Trimming took 9 bases from V and 0 from J, leaving 9 bases between them. Germline V CDR1 and CDR2: WSHSY, SAAADI. The CDR3: CASGNPSGANVLTF. The CDR3 coding sequence is TGCGCCAGTGGGAATCCCTCTGGGGCCAACGTCCTGACTTTC.

This sequence joins TRBV10-3 and TRBJ2-5; D is unclear. The CDR3 has 14 residues. Per the germline V gene, CDR1 is ENHRY and CDR2 is SYGVKD. Trimming pared 3 bases from V and 3 bases from J, leaving 11 bases between. The CDR3 DNA reads as TGTGCCATCAGTGACAAGGGCCCCGAAGAGACCCAGTACTTC. Its protein product is CAISDKGPEETQYF.